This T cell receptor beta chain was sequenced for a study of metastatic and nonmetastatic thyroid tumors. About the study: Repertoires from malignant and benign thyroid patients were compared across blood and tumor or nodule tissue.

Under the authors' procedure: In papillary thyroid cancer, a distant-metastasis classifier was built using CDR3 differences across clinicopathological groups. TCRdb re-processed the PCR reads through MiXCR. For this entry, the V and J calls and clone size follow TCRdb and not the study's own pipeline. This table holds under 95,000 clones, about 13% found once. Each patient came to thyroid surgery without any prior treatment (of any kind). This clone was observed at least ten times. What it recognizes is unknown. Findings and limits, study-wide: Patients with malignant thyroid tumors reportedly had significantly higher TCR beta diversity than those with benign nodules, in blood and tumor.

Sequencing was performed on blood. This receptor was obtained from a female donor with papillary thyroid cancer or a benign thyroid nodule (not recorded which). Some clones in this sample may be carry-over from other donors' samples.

The CDR3 region has the DNA TGTGCCAGCAGCTTAGCGGGGACAGGGAGTACCGATACGCAGTATTTT. It specifies CASSLAGTGSTDTQYF. The gene calls are TRBV7-6 and TRBJ2-3; 9 bases map to TRBD1. The germline V gene has CDR1 SGHVS and CDR2 FNYEAQ. V lost 0 bases and J lost 6; bases outside the gene matches: 7. There are 16 residues in the CDR3.